The rows below give T cell receptor beta chains drawn from one sample of a study of T cell responses to AZD1222 COVID-19 vaccine. Repertoires were generated with immunoSEQ multiplex PCR, while TCRdb's copy carries only in-frame clones and drops some. In the table there are 150,000 or so clones, 85% to 95% of which are singletons. This specimen consisted of peripheral blood, obtained on day 0 of AZD1222 vaccination. These receptor sequences come from an adult in good health. The CDR3 runs from the conserved cysteine through the conserved F or W. The D gene is left open where the match is weak. A clone size is listed for some rows: how often the clone was seen (once, few, many), or a class if it is expanded.

cdr3_length: 14
clone_size: NA
v_call: TRBV30
j_call: TRBJ2-7
d_call: NA
cdr3_nt: TGTGCCTGGAGTACGGGCTCCCTCAGCCTAACTGGAGGCTTC
cdr3_aa: CAWSTGSLSLTGGF

cdr3_length: 14
clone_size: NA
v_call: TRBV5-1
j_call: TRBJ1-1
d_call: NA
cdr3_nt: TGCGCCAGCAGCTTGTTAGAGGGAAACACTGAAGCTTTCTTT
cdr3_aa: CASSLLEGNTEAFF

cdr3_length: 12
clone_size: few
v_call: TRBV28
j_call: TRBJ1-1
d_call: NA
cdr3_nt: TGTGCCAGCAGTTGGGGGGGGAGTGAAGCTTTCTTT
cdr3_aa: CASSWGGSEAFF

cdr3_length: 14
clone_size: few
v_call: TRBV9
j_call: TRBJ1-1
d_call: NA
cdr3_nt: TGTGCCAGCAGCGCGGACATCATGAACACTGAAGCTTTCTTT
cdr3_aa: CASSADIMNTEAFF

cdr3_length: 17
clone_size: NA
v_call: TRBV4-1
j_call: TRBJ2-1
d_call: TRBD1
cdr3_nt: TGCGCCAGCAGCCAAGACCGTACCGGGACAGGGGTAAATGAGCAGTTCTTC
cdr3_aa: CASSQDRTGTGVNEQFF

cdr3_length: 13
clone_size: NA
v_call: TRBV11-2
j_call: TRBJ1-5
d_call: NA
cdr3_nt: TGTGCCAGCAGCCCGGGTCCCGCTCAGCCCCAGCATTTT
cdr3_aa: CASSPGPAQPQHF

cdr3_length: 15
clone_size: NA
v_call: TRBV5-1
j_call: TRBJ2-4
d_call: TRBD1
cdr3_nt: TGCGCCAGCAGCACCGCGGACAGGGTCAAAAACATTCAGTACTTC
cdr3_aa: CASSTADRVKNIQYF

cdr3_length: 15
clone_size: NA
v_call: TRBV15
j_call: TRBJ1-1
d_call: NA
cdr3_nt: TGTGCCACCAGCAGAGATCCAAGGGAGAACACTGAAGCTTTCTTT
cdr3_aa: CATSRDPRENTEAFF

cdr3_length: 13
clone_size: NA
v_call: TRBV19
j_call: TRBJ1-1
d_call: NA
cdr3_nt: TGTGCCAGTAGCCTAGGATCTGGGGGGGAAGCTTTCTTT
cdr3_aa: CASSLGSGGEAFF

cdr3_length: 16
clone_size: NA
v_call: TRBV6-5
j_call: TRBJ1-5
d_call: NA
cdr3_nt: TGTGCCAGCAGTTACTCGTCGCGTACAGGCAATCAGCCCCAGCATTTT
cdr3_aa: CASSYSSRTGNQPQHF

cdr3_length: 14
clone_size: once
v_call: TRBV5-1
j_call: TRBJ1-2
d_call: TRBD1
cdr3_nt: TGCGCCAGCAGCGAAGGGACAGGGGGTTATGGCTACACCTTC
cdr3_aa: CASSEGTGGYGYTF

cdr3_length: 14
clone_size: NA
v_call: TRBV3-1/TRBV3-2
j_call: TRBJ1-1
d_call: TRBD1
cdr3_nt: TGTGCCAGCAGCCAAACAGGGGGCGGGACTGAAGCTTTCTTT
cdr3_aa: CASSQTGGGTEAFF

cdr3_length: 13
clone_size: NA
v_call: TRBV5-4
j_call: TRBJ1-2
d_call: TRBD1
cdr3_nt: TGTGCCAGCAGCCTAGGGACAGGGTATGGCTACACCTTC
cdr3_aa: CASSLGTGYGYTF

cdr3_length: 12
clone_size: once
v_call: TRBV12-3/TRBV12-4
j_call: TRBJ2-5
d_call: TRBD1
cdr3_nt: TGTGCCAGCAGTTCACAGGGGCAGACCCAGTACTTC
cdr3_aa: CASSSQGQTQYF

cdr3_length: 16
clone_size: NA
v_call: TRBV11-1
j_call: TRBJ2-5
d_call: NA
cdr3_nt: TGTGCCAGCAGCTTAGCGGGGGCAGGGGATCAAGAGACCCAGTACTTC
cdr3_aa: CASSLAGAGDQETQYF

cdr3_length: 15
clone_size: NA
v_call: TRBV6-2/TRBV6-3
j_call: TRBJ2-2
d_call: NA
cdr3_nt: TGTGCCAGCAGTTACGTCTCGAGCGGGACCGGGGAGCTGTTTTTT
cdr3_aa: CASSYVSSGTGELFF

cdr3_length: 16
clone_size: NA
v_call: TRBV6-1
j_call: TRBJ1-3
d_call: TRBD1
cdr3_nt: TGTGCCAGCAGTGCCGGGAGGACAGGAGCTGGAAACACCATATATTTT
cdr3_aa: CASSAGRTGAGNTIYF

cdr3_length: 15
clone_size: NA
v_call: TRBV19
j_call: TRBJ2-7
d_call: TRBD2
cdr3_nt: TGTGCCAGTAGTCGAACCGGGACTAGCAGATACGAGCAGTACTTC
cdr3_aa: CASSRTGTSRYEQYF

cdr3_length: 12
clone_size: NA
v_call: TRBV7-9
j_call: TRBJ2-7
d_call: NA
cdr3_nt: TGTGCCAGCAGCCTGGGGACCGATACCTTGGGCTTC
cdr3_aa: CASSLGTDTLGF

cdr3_length: 15
clone_size: NA
v_call: TRBV11-1
j_call: TRBJ2-2
d_call: TRBD1
cdr3_nt: TGTGCCAGCAGCTTAGCGAGGGGGCGTCCCGGGGAGCTGTTTTTT
cdr3_aa: CASSLARGRPGELFF

cdr3_length: 14
clone_size: NA
v_call: TRBV4-1
j_call: TRBJ1-1
d_call: NA
cdr3_nt: TGCGCCAGCAGCCAAGACAGCGGGCACACTGAAGCTTTCTTT
cdr3_aa: CASSQDSGHTEAFF

cdr3_length: 12
clone_size: NA
v_call: TRBV7-8
j_call: TRBJ2-7
d_call: NA
cdr3_nt: TGTGCCAGCAGCTTAGAAGGAAACAAGCAGTACTTC
cdr3_aa: CASSLEGNKQYF

cdr3_length: 16
clone_size: NA
v_call: TRBV5-1
j_call: TRBJ1-1
d_call: NA
cdr3_nt: TGCGCCAGCAGCCGAGGACAGAGCACGATGAACACTGAAGCTTTCTTT
cdr3_aa: CASSRGQSTMNTEAFF

cdr3_length: 14
clone_size: NA
v_call: TRBV11-2
j_call: TRBJ1-1
d_call: NA
cdr3_nt: TGTGCCAGCAGCCTTAGAGGGGGGATCACTGAAGCTTTCTTT
cdr3_aa: CASSLRGGITEAFF

cdr3_length: 17
clone_size: NA
v_call: TRBV4-1
j_call: TRBJ2-1
d_call: NA
cdr3_nt: TGCGCCAGCAGCCAAGGGACCCTAGCGAGGGCCTACAATGAGCAGTTCTTC
cdr3_aa: CASSQGTLARAYNEQFF

cdr3_length: 13
clone_size: NA
v_call: TRBV6-6
j_call: TRBJ1-1
d_call: NA
cdr3_nt: TGTGCCAGCAGCCGGGGCGGGCCCACTGAAGCTTTCTTT
cdr3_aa: CASSRGGPTEAFF

cdr3_length: 14
clone_size: NA
v_call: TRBV29-1
j_call: TRBJ2-2
d_call: TRBD1
cdr3_nt: TGCAGCGTAAATACAGGGGATGGCACCGGGGAGCTGTTTTTT
cdr3_aa: CSVNTGDGTGELFF

cdr3_length: 15
clone_size: NA
v_call: TRBV5-1
j_call: TRBJ1-4
d_call: NA
cdr3_nt: TGCGCCAGCAGTCGAGGGCCGCAAACTAATGAAAAACTGTTTTTT
cdr3_aa: CASSRGPQTNEKLFF

cdr3_length: 13
clone_size: NA
v_call: TRBV7-3
j_call: TRBJ2-2
d_call: TRBD2
cdr3_nt: TGTGCCAGCAGCTGGGAGGGCACCGGGGAGCTGTTTTTT
cdr3_aa: CASSWEGTGELFF

cdr3_length: 13
clone_size: NA
v_call: TRBV6-1
j_call: TRBJ1-1
d_call: NA
cdr3_nt: TGTGCCAGCAGTGAAACCTTGAACACTGAAGCTTTCTTT
cdr3_aa: CASSETLNTEAFF